A single T cell receptor beta chain is shown here with its context. In its sample, this clone was seen many times. The target of this receptor is not known. The read falls 3 residues short of the CDR3 end, and the missing part is taken from the germline J gene. This sample is part of a study of T cell clonality in common variable immunodeficiency (dated by TCRdb to about 2015). For sequencing, equivalent amounts of genomic DNA were input from CVID and control samples. For every sample, a 60 bp segment covering the rearranged TCRbeta CDR3 region was amplified and then sequenced. The immunoSEQ assay, a bias-corrected multiplex PCR with high-throughput sequencing, was employed for TCRbeta amplification. Under the source paper's analysis protocol: Every unique nucleotide sequence counted as a clone and was annotated with V, D and J genes, copy number and frequency. Sequences were labeled productive if in frame, and non-productive if out of frame or containing stop codons. As previously described, clonality was computed from Shannon's entropy. Mean CDR3 Kyte-Doolittle hydropathy was derived from the predicted amino acid sequences of productive clones. Hierarchical clustering of scaled V gene usage was performed with the R hclust function using Manhattan distance and complete linkage. Sharing of clones by CDR3 amino acid sequence was evaluated by resampling 12 repertoires per group over 100 rounds. The repertoires were searched for about 70 published EBV-specific and approximately 250 published CMV-specific TCRbeta sequences. Two CVID samples that yielded fewer than 10,000 sequences were excluded from the analysis, so roughly 42 CVID repertoires were retained. TCRdb holds this immuneACCESS table with in-frame rearrangements only. Some clones are missing; in checked studies, unresolved V genes explain under half, and the rest has no known cause. V and J calls and clone size are given by that table; D and trimming were obtained from the DNA. The sample has approximately 18,000 clones on record, with no singletons. The top ten hold 6% to 7% of the sample.

The germline V gene provides CDR1 KGHSH and CDR2 LQKENI. The CDR3 contains 14 residues, cysteine and phenylalanine counted. The DNA shown is the part of the CDR3 that was read: 33 bases, in frame from base 1. Trimmed from V: 4 bases; trimmed from J: 1 base; junction bases lacking a gene match: 0. Standard criteria, namely reduction of serum IgG, IgA and/or IgM below the normal range together with specific antibody deficiency, were applied for the diagnosis of CVID. The CVID group comprised some 43 subjects, about 15 female and around 29 male, aged roughly 8 to 64 years with a mean age of around 40. Both CVID patients and healthy controls were predominantly of Caucasian heritage. At the time of study participation, every CVID subject had been on replacement immunoglobulin therapy for one year or longer. No CVID subject was ill or taking immunomodulatory or immunosuppressive medication when blood was collected. Heparinized peripheral whole blood samples of roughly 4.5 to 8 ml were collected from each donor. Genomic DNA from adults with common variable immune deficiency (CVID) and from healthy adult controls was the source for sequencing TCRbeta CDR3 repertoires. Diluted blood was density-centrifuged over Hypaque 1077 or Ficoll-Paque to isolate peripheral blood mononuclear cells. Genomic DNA was obtained from unsorted mononuclear cells through either Qiagen column purification or a centrifugation-based method.

Overall study outcomes, separate from this receptor: Reportedly, TCRbeta sequences from CVID had fewer deletions and N-nucleotide insertions, and highly modified clones with 13 or more V deletions were absent from CVID. Differences among patients in the CVID cohort limited the correlations between repertoire features and clinical complications. Fewer TCRbeta clones were shared among CVID subjects than among healthy controls (p < 0.0001). Increased TCRbeta clonality was found in CVID subjects compared with healthy controls (t-test p = 0.018), with the increase being most characteristic of about a third of subjects. The authors noted that sequencing repertoires of T cell subpopulations would be needed to clarify what caused the increased clonality in CVID. Although equal DNA input was used, an average of about 80,000 unique sequences per sample was obtained for controls, compared with about 30,000 for CVID samples.

The chain couples TRBV18 to TRBJ1-1; a stretch of 10 junction bases matches TRBD1. What was sequenced was peripheral blood mononuclear cells. The sequence was obtained from a human donor with common variable immunodeficiency. CDR3 bases read: TGTGCCAGCTCACGGGACAGGGGGAACACTGAA. It translates to CASSRDRGNTE. Given in full, the CDR3 is CASSRDRGNTEAFF. The CDR3, completed at both ends by the reference TRBV18 and TRBJ1-1 genes, gives the full variable domain NAGVMQNPRHLVRRRGQEARLRCSPMKGHSHVYWYRQLPEEGLKFMVYLQKENIIDESGMPKERFSAEFPKEGPSILRIQQVVRGDSAAYFCASSRDRGNTEAFFGQGTRLTVV.